This is a list of T cell receptor beta chains from one sample in a study of cytomegalovirus exposure and HLA in healthy donors. TCRdb keeps only in-frame clones here, not all; method: immunoSEQ multiplex PCR. The profile shows about 98,000 clones, around 80% of them singletons. Material: PBMCs. These receptors were collected from a man in his forties in good health and CMV-seronegative. The CDR3 runs from the conserved cysteine through the conserved F or W. D genes are given only for firm matches. Clone size, where shown, is once, few, many, or a class for clones that have expanded.

>-|TRBJ2-5|TRBD1|TRBV29-1
TGCAGAAAACAGGGGAAAGAGACCCAGTACTTC
CRKQGKETQYF
>few|TRBJ1-5|TRBD1|TRBV27
TGTGCCAGCAGTTTTGCAGGGGGCCGGCCCCAGCATTTT
CASSFAGGRPQHF
>-|TRBJ1-5|-|TRBV6-1
TGTGCCAGCAGTGTGGGCAGGGGTCGGGGAGGGAGCAATCAGCTCCAGCATTTT
CASSVGRGRGGSNQLQHF
>-|TRBJ2-1|-|TRBV5-1
TGCGCCAGCAGCTTGGTTGCAGGGAACGTGGGTGAGCAGTTCTTC
CASSLVAGNVGEQFF
>-|TRBJ1-1|-|TRBV19
TGTGCCAGTAGTCCCCGAGGGGGTGTTTTCACTGAAGCTTTCTTT
CASSPRGGVFTEAFF
>-|TRBJ1-1|-|TRBV27
TGTGCCAGCAGTTTATTTAGTGGGAACACTGAAGCTTTCTTT
CASSLFSGNTEAFF
>-|TRBJ2-5|-|TRBV7-9
TGTGCCAGCAGCTCAATTACCCGACGAGAGAGGGTTGGAGAGACCCAGTACTTC
CASSSITRRERVGETQYF
>-|TRBJ2-7|TRBD1|TRBV7-9
TGTGCCAGCAGCTTAAGATCAGGGGGCGAGGACTACGAGCAGTACTTC
CASSLRSGGEDYEQYF
>-|TRBJ1-4|-|TRBV14
TGTGCCAGCAGCCAACGCTCGGGTGCACGAGAAAAACTGTTTTTT
CASSQRSGAREKLFF
>-|TRBJ2-1|TRBD2|TRBV10-2
TGCGCCAGCAGCCTCCCTAGCGGGGGGTTCTCCTACAATGAGCAGTTCTTC
CASSLPSGGFSYNEQFF
>-|TRBJ2-5|-|TRBV28
TGTGCCGGACGGCCGCAGGGAACGGAGACCCAGTACTTC
CAGRPQGTETQYF
>-|TRBJ2-7|TRBD1|TRBV10-2
TGCGCCAGCAGTGAGTTAGGGACAGGGGGCTACGAGCAGTACTTC
CASSELGTGGYEQYF
>-|TRBJ1-2|-|TRBV19
TGTGCCAGTAGTATTCTCGCGACAGTTTCCAATGGCTACACCTTC
CASSILATVSNGYTF
>-|TRBJ1-5|TRBD1|TRBV30
TGTGCCTGGGGAGGAGGGACAGGTGGTTTGGCCCAGCATTTT
CAWGGGTGGLAQHF
>-|TRBJ2-5|TRBD2|TRBV14
TGTGCCAGCAGCCAAGATTGGGGACTAGCTGGCGAGACCCAGTACTTC
CASSQDWGLAGETQYF
>-|TRBJ1-3|-|TRBV5-4
TGTGCCAGCAGCTTGAAGGCGGCTGGAAACACCATATATTTT
CASSLKAAGNTIYF
>-|TRBJ2-1|TRBD1|TRBV4-1
TGCGCCAGCAGCCAAGAAGACAGGGATAACAATGAGCAGTTCTTC
CASSQEDRDNNEQFF
>few|TRBJ1-5|TRBD1|TRBV6-1
TGTGCCAGCAGCTGGGACAGTTTTAGCAATCAGCCCCAGCATTTT
CASSWDSFSNQPQHF
>-|TRBJ1-5|-|TRBV11-2
TGTGCCAGCAGCTTCGCAGGGGAGGGGCAGCCCCAGCATTTT
CASSFAGEGQPQHF
>-|TRBJ2-3|TRBD1|TRBV27
TGTGCCAGCAGTTTAAGGGGGCTGAGCACAGATACGCAGTATTTT
CASSLRGLSTDTQYF
>-|TRBJ2-7|-|TRBV2
TGTGCCAGCAGTCCGGACAACGAGCAGTACTTC
CASSPDNEQYF
>-|TRBJ2-1|TRBD1|TRBV7-9
TGTGCCAGCAGCTTATCCCGGACAGGATACAATGAGCAGTTCTTC
CASSLSRTGYNEQFF
>-|TRBJ2-3|TRBD2|TRBV2
TGTGCCAGCAAGGCGGGGGGGGGAGATACGCAGTATTTT
CASKAGGGDTQYF
>-|TRBJ2-7|TRBD1|TRBV4-1
TGCGCCAGCAGCCAAGATGGGACAGCCTACGAGCAGTACTTC
CASSQDGTAYEQYF
>-|TRBJ1-4|-|TRBV5-1
TGCGCCAGCAGCCTGGCGGGACACACTAATGAAAAACTGTTTTTT
CASSLAGHTNEKLFF
>-|TRBJ1-3|-|TRBV6-1
TGTGCCAGCAGTGTATCGGGTCAAAGCTCTGGAAACACCATATATTTT
CASSVSGQSSGNTIYF
>-|TRBJ1-4|-|TRBV6-1
TGTGCCAGCAGTTTAAATGAAAAACTGTTTTTT
CASSLNEKLFF
>few|TRBJ2-7|TRBD2|TRBV10-3
TGTGCCATCAGTGAAAGGACTAGGCTTGGCGAGCAGTACTTC
CAISERTRLGEQYF
>-|TRBJ2-7|-|TRBV25-1
TGTGCCGGCAGTGAATCCTGGGGAGGTGAGCAGTACTTC
CAGSESWGGEQYF
>-|TRBJ2-1|-|TRBV29-1
TGCAGCGTTGAAACAGGCAGAAATGAGCAGTTCTTC
CSVETGRNEQFF
>-|TRBJ2-3|TRBD2|TRBV9
TGTGCCAGCAGCGCTAGCGGCTCTAGCACAGATACGCAGTATTTT
CASSASGSSTDTQYF
>once|TRBJ2-5|-|TRBV10-3
TGTGCCATCAGTGATTTATCCGGGACTCCCACGGGAGAGACCCAGTACTTC
CAISDLSGTPTGETQYF
>-|TRBJ2-1|TRBD1|TRBV27
TGTGCCAGCAGCGAGACAGGGACTGAGCAGTTCTTC
CASSETGTEQFF
>-|TRBJ1-1|-|TRBV10-3
TGTGCCATCCAGAGGAGTCCACCGAACACTGAAGCTTTCTTT
CAIQRSPPNTEAFF
>-|TRBJ2-7|TRBD2|TRBV2
TGTGCCAGCAGTGAAAGGCGCGGGGGGGAGTACGAGCAGTACTTC
CASSERRGGEYEQYF
>-|TRBJ2-1|-|TRBV7-9
TGTGCCAGCAGCCGACGAGGGAGGAATGAGCAGTTCTTC
CASSRRGRNEQFF
>-|TRBJ2-5|TRBD1|TRBV2
TGTGCCAGCCTAGGACAGGACCAAGAGACCCAGTACTTC
CASLGQDQETQYF
>-|TRBJ1-6|-|TRBV6-1
TGTGCCAGCAGTATTCTACAGAAGAGTAATTCACCCCTCCACTTT
CASSILQKSNSPLHF
>-|TRBJ2-3|-|TRBV9
TGTGCCAGCAGCCCCGCCCGGGGTTCCGATACGCAGTATTTT
CASSPARGSDTQYF